One sample yielded the 20 T cell receptor beta chains listed below, sequenced in a study of cytomegalovirus exposure and HLA in healthy donors. PCR employed 60 Vbeta and 13 Jbeta primers. Here immunoSEQ multiplex PCR was the method, and the copy in TCRdb shows in-frame clones only, minus some. The sample contains 85,000 to 100,000 clones, around nine tenths of which appear only once. Sequenced sample: PBMCs. The receptors derive from a man younger than 40 in good health and CMV-seropositive.

This chain uses TRBV5-1 with TRBJ2-3; D is uncertain. Trimming removed 4 bases from V and 2 bases from J, with 8 bases in between. The germline gives CDR1 SGHRS, CDR2 YFSETQ. The CDR3 totals 13 residues. Here the CDR3 reads CASSLEPTDTQYF. The CDR3 DNA sequence: TGCGCCAGCAGCCTCGAGCCCACAGATACGCAGTATTTT. The full variable domain, in which reference TRBV5-1 and TRBJ2-3 provide the parts outside the CDR3, is KAGVTQTPRYLIKTRGQQVTLSCSPISGHRSVSWYQQTPGQGLQFLFEYFSETQRNKGNFPGRFSGRQFSNSRSEMNVSTLELGDSALYLCASSLEPTDTQYFGPGTRLTVL.

This clone was seen only once. V and J are TRBV18 and TRBJ2-2; 9 bases match TRBD2. The J segment lost 2 bases and the V segment lost 1 base, leaving 2 bases of the junction unmatched. CDR1 and CDR2 (germline): KGHSH, LQKENI. The CDR3 sequence is 16 residues long. This CDR3 reads CASSPLLAGNTGELFF. The CDR3 DNA follows: TGTGCCAGCTCACCACTTCTAGCGGGAAACACCGGGGAGCTGTTTTTT.

The chain combines TRBV7-6 with TRBJ2-5; unclear D gene. V was cut by 0 bases and J by 4 bases, with 3 bases left in between. CDR3 length: 12 residues. In germline, CDR1 is SGHVS, CDR2 FNYEAQ. CDR3 loop: CASSLAAETQYF. The CDR3, as DNA: TGTGCCAGCAGCTTAGCGGCAGAGACCCAGTACTTC.

This chain connects TRBV7-6 to TRBJ2-7; maybe TRBD1 (6 bases). The germline V gene has CDR1 SGHVS and CDR2 FNYEAQ. The CDR3 runs 15 residues. V lost 5 bases, J lost 6 bases, and 20 bases lay in between. CDR3 in DNA: TGTGCCAGCAGCGGCCTACAGGGATCGGATGTCGAGCAGTACTTC. It encodes CASSGLQGSDVEQYF. The variable domain in full, completed from reference TRBV7-6 and TRBJ2-7, reads GAGVSQSPRYKVTKRGQDVALRCDPISGHVSLYWYRQALGQGPEFLTYFNYEAQQDKSGLPNDRFSAERPEGSISTLTIQRTEQRDSAMYRCASSGLQGSDVEQYFGPGTRLTVT.

This CDR3 is CASSPGRITEAFF. The CDR3 region has the DNA TGTGCCAGCTCACCAGGGAGGATCACTGAAGCTTTCTTT. The rearrangement links TRBV18 to TRBJ1-1; D gene unclear. CDR1 is KGHSH and CDR2 is LQKENI in the germline V gene. Trimming took off 2 bases at V and 4 bases at J, with 8 bases between the two ends. The CDR3 has 13 amino acids.

This chain links TRBV5-1 with TRBJ2-4, with TRBD1 identical over 9 bases. The J segment lost 2 bases and the V segment lost 4 bases, leaving 7 bases of the junction unmatched. CDR3 length equals 16 residues. Germline-derived CDR1 and CDR2 are SGHRS and YFSETQ. The chain's CDR3 is CASSVGGTGTKNIQYF. CDR3 sequence (DNA): TGCGCCAGCAGCGTCGGCGGGACAGGGACCAAAAACATTCAGTACTTC.

The rearrangement joins TRBV2 to TRBJ2-2; D is undetermined. CDR1 SNHLY and CDR2 FYNNEI come from the germline V gene. The V end was cut by 5 bases, the J end by 0 bases, with 7 bases between. The length of the CDR3 is 14 residues. CDR3 bases: TGTGCCAGCAGTAGCCTAGCGAACACCGGGGAGCTGTTTTTT. Its protein is CASSSLANTGELFF.

The chain links TRBV23-1 to TRBJ2-7, with a weak D call TRBD2 (5 bases). TRBV23-1 is flagged as an ORF with uncertain function. The CDR3 contains 12 residues. Trimming removed 7 bases from V and 4 bases from J, with 11 bases in between. The CDR3 spells CASKTTGYEQYF. The CDR3 DNA reads TGCGCCAGCAAAACCACGGGGTACGAGCAGTACTTC.

This clone was detected a few times. The J gene is TRBJ2-3, the V gene TRBV27, with TRBD2 matching 10 bases. The length of the CDR3 is 17 residues. Germline V gene data show CDR1 as MNHEY and CDR2 as SMNVEV (reference sequence). The junction had 12 bases not matched to a gene; V was cut back by 3 bases and J by 6 bases. For the CDR3, the DNA is TGTGCCAGCAGTTTGCATTCGGGACTAGCGAACCGGGATACGCAGTATTTT. Its translation: CASSLHSGLANRDTQYF.

This clone has a single count. V gene TRBV27 combines with J gene TRBJ2-3; 8 positions match TRBD2. Germline loops: CDR1 MNHEY, CDR2 SMNVEV (reference sequence). The CDR3 totals 15 residues. Germline trimming cut 2 bases from V and 4 bases from J; bases unmatched to any gene: 5. The chain's CDR3 is CASSLAGLVPDTQYF. Here the CDR3 DNA reads TGTGCCAGCAGTTTAGCGGGACTAGTTCCAGATACGCAGTATTTT.

The chain couples TRBV28 to TRBJ1-2; 9 bases agree with TRBD1. With V trimmed by 5 bases and J by 4 bases, 8 bases remained unmatched. Germline V CDR1 and CDR2: MDHEN, SYDVKM. This CDR3 region has 15 residues. This CDR3 reads CASSTHTGGSYGYTF. DNA of the CDR3: TGTGCCAGCAGTACGCATACAGGGGGCTCCTATGGCTACACCTTC.

This chain uses TRBV4-2 with TRBJ1-1; D is unresolved. The CDR3 sequence is 16 residues long. V dropped 0 bases and J dropped 4 bases, with 15 bases sitting between them. CDR1 is LGHNA and CDR2 is YNFKEQ in the germline V gene. The CDR3 reads CASSQEVGSQRTEAFF. Written as DNA, the CDR3 is TGTGCCAGCAGCCAAGAAGTGGGCAGCCAACGCACTGAAGCTTTCTTT.

The V gene is TRBV19, the J gene TRBJ1-2; D uncertain. CDR3 size: 11 residues. V gave up 7 bases and J gave up 5 bases, with 8 bases separating them. CDR1 is LNHDA and CDR2 is SQIVND in the germline V gene (reference sequence). DNA of the CDR3: TGTGCCAGTATTGGGGAGTATGGCTACACCTTC. This translates into CASIGEYGYTF.

The V and J genes are TRBV5-8 and TRBJ2-5, with D uncertain. CDR1 is SGHTS and CDR2 is YDEGEE in the germline V gene. V gave up 4 bases and J gave up 0 bases, with 10 bases separating them. CDR3 length equals 14 residues. CDR3 in amino acids: CASSRVLYQETQYF. As DNA, the CDR3 is TGTGCCAGCAGCCGCGTCCTGTACCAAGAGACCCAGTACTTC. The full variable domain, rest sourced from reference TRBV5-8 and TRBJ2-5, is EAGVTQSPTHLIKTRGQQATLRCSPISGHTSVYWYQQALGLGLQFLLWYDEGEERNRGNFPPRFSGRQFPNYSSELNVNALELEDSALYLCASSRVLYQETQYFGPGTRLLVL.

A remark on this clone: Compared with germline, one end of the junction differs, possibly owing to a read error. The rearrangement links TRBV7-9 to TRBJ1-1; 7 positions agree with TRBD1. The length of the CDR3 is 12 residues. The germline V gene encodes CDR1 SEHNR and CDR2 FQNEAQ (reference sequence). CDR3 nucleotide sequence: TGTTCCAGCAGCCGAGACAGGGAACAGGCTTTCTTT. Translation gives CSSSRDREQAFF.

The chain carries TRBV7-6 and TRBJ1-2; D not certain. The germline gives CDR1 SGHVS, CDR2 FNYEAQ. V was clipped by 5 bases and J by 4 bases, with 11 bases between them. The CDR3 contains 13 residues. CDR3 sequence (DNA): TGTGCCAGCAGCCGGTCGAATGGCTATGGCTACACCTTC. Its translation is CASSRSNGYGYTF.

The CDR3 DNA reads TGTGCCAGCAGCTTACAAGGGACTCACTACGAGCAGTACTTC. This translates into CASSLQGTHYEQYF. J is TRBJ2-7 and V is TRBV7-9; D may be TRBD2 (6 bases). From germline, CDR1 is SEHNR and CDR2 FQNEAQ (reference sequence). This CDR3 has 14 amino acids. V lost 2 bases and J lost 3, with 11 bases in between.

The chain uses TRBV28 and TRBJ1-1, with unresolved D. The CDR3 runs to 12 residues. Germline V lookup: CDR1 MDHEN, CDR2 SYDVKM. Trimming removed 3 bases at V and 0 bases at J, with 2 bases between. In DNA, the CDR3 is TGTGCCAGCAGTTTCGTGAACACTGAAGCTTTCTTT. This sequence encodes CASSFVNTEAFF.

The J gene is TRBJ2-3, the V gene TRBV5-1, with TRBD2 identical over 11 bases. V lost 2 bases, J lost 2 bases, and 4 bases stayed unmatched. From germline, CDR1 is SGHRS and CDR2 YFSETQ. This CDR3 is 16 amino acids long. CDR3 residues: CASSFGTSGLTDTQYF. In DNA, the CDR3 is TGCGCCAGCAGCTTTGGGACTAGCGGACTCACAGATACGCAGTATTTT.

The genes are TRBV6-4 and TRBJ2-2; D is unresolved. Germline CDR1 is MRHNA and CDR2 is SNTAGT. Between the trimmed V and J ends, which lost 4 bases and 5 bases, there was a span of 5 bases. The CDR3 is made up of 12 amino acids. The CDR3 DNA reads as TGTGCCAGCAGTGGTCCGACCGGGGAGCTGTTTTTT. Amino acid sequence: CASSGPTGELFF.